Shown below are 22 T cell receptor beta chains from a single sample sequenced in a study of cytomegalovirus exposure and HLA in healthy donors. 13 Jbeta primers and 60 Vbeta primers were used for the PCR. TCRdb's table, derived via immunoSEQ multiplex PCR, lists solely in-frame clones and lacks some. The sample shows about 130,000 clones, 77% of them seen only once. The sample was PBMCs. The receptor set was obtained from a woman aged 55-70 years in good health and CMV-seronegative.

The chain joins TRBV7-9 to TRBJ1-5; TRBD1 matches 7 bases. With V trimmed by 1 base and J by 3 bases, 9 bases remained unmatched. In germline, CDR1 is SEHNR, CDR2 FQNEAQ (reference sequence). CDR3 length: 17 amino acids. CDR3 nucleotide sequence: TGTGCCAGCAGCTTAGGACTCGGGACAGCTCCCAATCAGCCCCAGCATTTT. Protein product: CASSLGLGTAPNQPQHF.

V is TRBV10-2 and J is TRBJ2-5; 7 nucleotides agree with TRBD1. The J call is in doubt because the DNA end fits TRBJ2-7 better. The germline V gene has CDR1 WSHSY and CDR2 SAAADI. This CDR3 contains 16 residues. As DNA, the CDR3 is TGCGCCAGCAGTGAGGGGACAGCGCGGGCCTCCTACGAGCAGTACTTC. Its translation: CASSEGTARASYEQYF.

CDR3: CASSLPGTGVYNEQFF. In DNA form, the CDR3 reads TGTGCCAGCAGCCTGCCCGGGACAGGGGTCTACAATGAGCAGTTCTTC. The chain has TRBV7-2 and TRBJ2-1; TRBD1 agrees at 10 bases. V was clipped by 5 bases and J by 3 bases; unmatched bases: 7. The CDR3 loop spans 16 amino acids. Germline V gene sequence: CDR1 SGHTA, CDR2 FQGNSA.

The rearrangement joins TRBV9 to TRBJ2-7; TRBD2 aligns across 7 bases. The junction had 11 bases not matched to a gene; V was cut back by 4 bases and J by 7 bases. This CDR3 has 14 amino acids. Germline V lookup: CDR1 SGDLS, CDR2 YYNGEE. This CDR3 reads CASSSGTPRGEQYF. In DNA form, the CDR3 reads TGTGCCAGCAGCAGCGGGACTCCACGCGGTGAGCAGTACTTC.

A few counts support this clone. This chain uses TRBV19 with TRBJ2-7, with no clear D. The CDR3 is made up of 13 amino acids. CDR1 and CDR2 (germline): LNHDA, SQIVND (reference sequence). Trimming shortened V by 1 base and J by 3 bases, and 7 bases separated the two germline ends. CDR3 residues: CASSIAFRYEQYF. The CDR3 coding sequence is TGTGCCAGTAGTATAGCGTTTCGCTACGAGCAGTACTTC.

The chain links TRBV29-1 to TRBJ1-1, with 7 bases lining up with TRBD1. Germline V CDR1 and CDR2: SQVTM, ANQGSEA. With 7 bases clipped from V and 0 bases from J, the junction kept 8 bases outside the gene matches. The CDR3 spans 14 residues. In DNA form, the CDR3 reads TGCAGCGCACGGGACAGAGGGATGAACACTGAAGCTTTCTTT. Its translation is CSARDRGMNTEAFF.

This clone was counted once. The chain joins TRBV5-4 to TRBJ2-3, with 11 bases aligning to TRBD2. The trim removed 4 bases at V and 1 base at J, leaving 5 bases unmatched. The V gene's germline CDR1 is SGHNT and CDR2 YYREEE (reference sequence). This CDR3 has 16 amino acids. CDR3 in amino acids: CASSPFSGGGTDTQYF. DNA of the CDR3: TGTGCCAGCAGCCCATTTAGCGGGGGGGGCACAGATACGCAGTATTTT.

The chain employs TRBV7-2 and TRBJ2-1; 9 bases match TRBD1. V was pared by 1 base and J by 7 bases, with 8 bases of the junction left unmatched. CDR1 is SGHTA, CDR2 FQGNSA, per germline. The CDR3 has 16 amino acids. Here the CDR3 DNA reads TGTGCCAGCAGCTTAGTAGCGCGACAGGGGGGGAATGAGCAGTTCTTC. Translated: CASSLVARQGGNEQFF. Full variable domain (outside the CDR3, taken from reference TRBV7-2 and TRBJ2-1): GAGVSQSPSNKVTEKGKDVELRCDPISGHTALYWYRQSLGQGLEFLIYFQGNSAPDKSGLPSDRFSAERTGGSVSTLTIQRTQQEDSAVYLCASSLVARQGGNEQFFGPGTRLTVL.

The rearrangement links TRBV6-1 to TRBJ1-1; 8 bases are shared with TRBD1. Losses at the gene ends were 8 bases for V and 4 bases for J; bases not matched to a gene: 9. CDR1 is MNHNS and CDR2 is SASEGT in the germline V gene. The CDR3 extends over 14 amino acids. For the CDR3, the DNA is TGTGCCAGCTTCCCCCAAACAGGGGGCACTGAAGCTTTCTTT. This sequence encodes CASFPQTGGTEAFF.

The chain joins TRBV29-1 to TRBJ1-1; D gene ambiguous. The CDR3 totals 13 residues. The germline V gene has CDR1 SQVTM and CDR2 ANQGSEA. Trimming removed 4 bases at V and 4 bases at J, with 13 bases between. The CDR3 loop is CSVGLRVVTEAFF. CDR3 DNA sequence: TGCAGCGTTGGCCTCCGGGTCGTCACTGAAGCTTTCTTT.

This clone came up a few times. This chain joins TRBV30 and TRBJ1-6; 8 nucleotides agree with TRBD1. Trimming took 3 bases from V and 7 from J; bases not matched to a gene: 11. This CDR3 is 16 amino acids long. The germline V gene encodes CDR1 GTSNPN and CDR2 SVGIG (reference sequence). The CDR3 loop is CAWSRFRTGNNSPLHF. The CDR3 DNA sequence: TGTGCCTGGAGCCGCTTTCGGACAGGGAACAATTCACCCCTCCACTTT. Full variable domain (missing parts from reference TRBV30 and TRBJ1-6): SQTIHQWPATLVQPVGSPLSLECTVEGTSNPNLYWYRQAAGRGLQLLFYSVGIGQISSEVPQNLSASRPQDRQFILSSKKLLLSDSGFYLCAWSRFRTGNNSPLHFGNGTRLTVT.

The chain combines TRBV18 with TRBJ1-1, with D possibly matching TRBD1 (6 bases). Germline values: CDR1 KGHSH, CDR2 LQKENI. Trimming left V 0 bases short and J 4 bases short, with 12 bases between. The CDR3 contains 15 residues. The CDR3 sequence is CASSPPPGGVTEAFF. The CDR3 coding sequence is TGTGCCAGCTCACCACCCCCGGGGGGCGTCACTGAAGCTTTCTTT.

The chain has TRBV15 and TRBJ2-3; D is unresolved. Per the germline V gene, CDR1 is LNHNV and CDR2 is YYDKDF (reference sequence). This CDR3 has 14 residues. Trimming pared 0 bases from V and 2 bases from J, leaving 6 bases between. The CDR3 here is CATSRDGTTDTQYF. The CDR3 bases are TGTGCCACCAGCAGAGATGGCACCACAGATACGCAGTATTTT.

The J gene is TRBJ2-5, the V gene TRBV7-9, with D possibly matching TRBD1 (6 bases). The CDR3 is 15 residues long. Germline V gives CDR1 SEHNR, CDR2 FQNEAQ (reference sequence). V lost 8 bases and J 1 base, leaving 17 bases between the germline ends. The CDR3 nucleotides read TGTGCCAGCGGGCGACCGACAGGATCCCAAGAGACCCAGTACTTC. Translating gives CASGRPTGSQETQYF.

This sequence joins TRBV6-5 and TRBJ2-7; D is ambiguous. Germline assignment: CDR1 MNHEY and CDR2 SVGAGI. V shed 2 bases and J shed 7 bases, with 15 bases lying between them. The CDR3 is made up of 14 amino acids. CDR3 sequence (DNA): TGTGCCAGCAGTTACGGCGGTGCCTTGGGTGAGCAGTACTTC. As protein: CASSYGGALGEQYF.

The chain employs TRBV11-3 and TRBJ2-1; D ambiguous. The length of the CDR3 is 14 residues. With 1 base removed from V and 6 bases from J, the gap between germline ends came to 10 bases. Germline assignment: CDR1 SGHNT and CDR2 YENEEA. The CDR3 region has the DNA TGTGCCAGCAGCTTAGTGGCAGATCGCAATGAGCAGTTCTTC. Translating it yields CASSLVADRNEQFF.

The rearrangement links TRBV5-1 to TRBJ1-4; D is possibly TRBD1 (5 bases). Germline V gene lookup returns CDR1 SGHRS and CDR2 YFSETQ. This CDR3 comprises 14 residues. V was trimmed by 1 base and J by 8 bases, leaving 12 bases between them. The CDR3 sequence is CASSLSPGPEKLFF. Here the CDR3 DNA reads TGCGCCAGCAGCTTGTCTCCAGGGCCCGAAAAACTGTTTTTT. Full variable domain (outside the CDR3, taken from reference TRBV5-1 and TRBJ1-4): KAGVTQTPRYLIKTRGQQVTLSCSPISGHRSVSWYQQTPGQGLQFLFEYFSETQRNKGNFPGRFSGRQFSNSRSEMNVSTLELGDSALYLCASSLSPGPEKLFFGSGTQLSVL.

This rearrangement joins TRBV30 to TRBJ2-2; 11 positions agree with TRBD2. This CDR3 is built from 13 residues. J gave up 6 bases and V 4 bases, and 1 base lay outside the gene matches. Germline V gives CDR1 GTSNPN, CDR2 SVGIG (reference sequence). DNA for the CDR3: TGTGCCTGGACGGGACTAGCGGCCGGGGAGCTGTTTTTT. This gives the protein CAWTGLAAGELFF.

The chain uses TRBV28 and TRBJ2-2, with 8 positions matching TRBD2. CDR1 is MDHEN, CDR2 SYDVKM, per germline. With V trimmed by 4 bases and J by 6 bases, 7 bases remained unmatched. CDR3 size: 15 residues. Here the CDR3 DNA reads TGTGCCAGCAGTTACGGGAGGGCCGTATCCGGGGAGCTGTTTTTT. It translates to CASSYGRAVSGELFF. Together with reference TRBV28 and TRBJ2-2, the CDR3 gives the full variable domain: DVKVTQSSRYLVKRTGEKVFLECVQDMDHENMFWYRQDPGLGLRLIYFSYDVKMKEKGDIPEGYSVSREKKERFSLILESASTNQTSMYLCASSYGRAVSGELFFGEGSRLTVL.

This clone turned up a few times. The chain is built from TRBV5-1 and TRBJ2-1; 8 bases map to TRBD2. Germline V lookup: CDR1 SGHRS, CDR2 YFSETQ. V trimming: 4 bases; J trimming: 4 bases; junction bases outside the gene matches: 7. The CDR3 runs to 15 residues. The CDR3 protein is CASSPVAGGYNEQFF. CDR3 nucleotide sequence: TGCGCCAGCAGCCCGGTCGCGGGGGGATACAATGAGCAGTTCTTC.

The genes are TRBV5-1 and TRBJ2-7; D gene uncertain. The V and J ends lost 4 bases and 7 bases respectively, with 18 bases between them. CDR1 and CDR2 (germline): SGHRS, YFSETQ. This CDR3 is 14 amino acids long. CDR3 residues: CASSQSLGLGEQYF. For the CDR3, the DNA is TGCGCCAGCAGCCAGAGTCTGGGCCTGGGTGAGCAGTACTTC.

The chain combines TRBV6-1 with TRBJ2-7, with 8 bases identical to TRBD2. Trimming cost V 6 bases and J 6 bases; bases outside gene matches: 10. Germline assignment: CDR1 MNHNS and CDR2 SASEGT. The CDR3 covers 14 residues. The CDR3 coding sequence is TGTGCCAGCAGCCTCGGGGGGGCCCTTGGCGAGCAGTACTTC. It is translated as CASSLGGALGEQYF.